This passage covers 12 T cell receptor beta chains from one sample sequenced in a study of response to subunit inactivated influenza vaccine. TCRdb independently ran MiXCR on the RT-PCR reads; one entry per CDR3 protein. Counted here are some 300,000 distinct CDR3 sequences, approximately 21% occurring once; the ten biggest clones make up 10% to 13%. The sequencing here drew on PBMCs from blood, taken approximately 20 months after vaccination. All receptors derive from a man aged 50 to 69 who received an inactivated influenza vaccine.

This clonotype was counted only a few times. CDR3 sequence reads: CASSLLGWEGAHEQYF. CDR3 nucleotides: TGTGCCAGCAGTTTATTGGGATGGGAGGGCGCCCACGAGCAGTACTTC. The chain joins TRBV27 to TRBJ2-7, with 7 bases aligning to TRBD2. CDR3 length: 16 amino acids. The V gene end was trimmed by 1 base and the J gene end by 5 bases; junction bases not matched to a gene: 11. Germline V lookup: CDR1 MNHEY, CDR2 SMNVEV (reference sequence).

The rearrangement uses TRBV12-3 or TRBV12-4 and TRBJ1-3; D is unresolved. Trimming removed 6 bases from V and 10 bases from J, with 19 bases in between. CDR3 size: 14 residues. In DNA form, the CDR3 reads TGTGCCAGCAGACAGACGCGAACCGGGAGGACCATATATTTT. Translation: CASRQTRTGRTIYF.

This clonotype turned up a few times. This rearrangement joins TRBV2 to TRBJ1-4; no reliable D call. This CDR3 is built from 14 residues. CDR1 and CDR2 (germline): SNHLY, FYNNEI. Trimming left V 8 bases short and J 3 bases short, with 13 bases between. CDR3 DNA: TGTGCCAGCCGACCCTCACGCTCTAATGAAAAACTGTTTTTT. Encoded protein: CASRPSRSNEKLFF.

This clonotype has at least ten counts. This sequence joins TRBV15 and TRBJ1-4, with D hard to call. Germline CDR1 LNHNV, CDR2 YYDKDF (reference sequence). This CDR3 contains 16 residues. The ends were cut back, 6 bases at V and 6 bases at J, with 20 bases in the middle. The CDR3 loop is CATSLGLTSRDEKLFF. The CDR3 DNA follows: TGTGCCACCAGTCTTGGCCTGACAAGCCGGGATGAAAAACTGTTTTTT.

The chain is built from TRBV28 and TRBJ2-7; 10 nucleotides agree with TRBD2. The ends lost 4 bases at V and 0 bases at J; junction bases unmatched: 3. This CDR3 region has 15 residues. Germline V CDR1 and CDR2: MDHEN, SYDVKM. The CDR3 nucleotides are TGTGCCAGCAGTTCGTCTAGCGGGGGCTCCTACGAGCAGTACTTC. Amino acids: CASSSSSGGSYEQYF. Variable domain in full (rest from reference TRBV28 and TRBJ2-7): DVKVTQSSRYLVKRTGEKVFLECVQDMDHENMFWYRQDPGLGLRLIYFSYDVKMKEKGDIPEGYSVSREKKERFSLILESASTNQTSMYLCASSSSSGGSYEQYFGPGTRLTVT.

This clonotype occurred many times. The chain links TRBV6-5 to TRBJ1-1, with 8 nucleotides matching TRBD1. CDR3 size: 15 residues. The V gene's germline CDR1 is MNHEY and CDR2 SVGAGI. Trimming cost V 2 bases and J 5 bases; bases outside gene matches: 7. For the CDR3, the DNA is TGTGCCAGCAGTTACACGACAGGGGCCGGGACTGAAGCTTTCTTT. Its protein product is CASSYTTGAGTEAFF.

V usage is TRBV7-9 and J usage is TRBJ2-1; D may be TRBD2 (6 bases). Trimming took 6 bases from V and 0 from J, leaving 9 bases between them. This CDR3 has 14 amino acids. CDR1 and CDR2 from the germline V gene are SEHNR and FQNEAQ (reference sequence). CDR3 sequence reads: CASRAGSSYNEQFF. As DNA, the CDR3 is TGTGCCAGCAGGGCGGGGAGCTCCTACAATGAGCAGTTCTTC.

In this sample, this clonotype turned up a few times. V and J are TRBV7-9 and TRBJ1-4; D may be TRBD1 (6 bases). CDR3 length: 15 residues. V shed 4 bases and J shed 8 bases, with 17 bases lying between them. Germline loops: CDR1 SEHNR, CDR2 FQNEAQ (reference sequence). The CDR3 spells CASSSNTGHREKLFF. Written as DNA, the CDR3 is TGTGCCAGCAGCTCAAACACAGGGCACAGGGAAAAACTGTTTTTT.

This clonotype came up a few times. The rearrangement joins TRBV12-3 or TRBV12-4 to TRBJ1-1; D unclear. Between the trimmed V and J ends, which lost 5 bases and 4 bases, there was a span of 11 bases. CDR3 size: 13 residues. The CDR3 loop reads CASSRTAGTEAFF. The CDR3 coding sequence is TGTGCCAGCAGTCGGACGGCCGGCACTGAAGCTTTCTTT.

The chain carries TRBV7-2 and TRBJ2-7, with 7 bases that match TRBD2. Germline V gene lookup returns CDR1 SGHTA and CDR2 FQGNSA. V dropped 5 bases and J dropped 3; count of bases not matched to a gene: 10. CDR3 length: 15 residues. The CDR3 loop reads CASSPIMGTNYEQYF. The CDR3 DNA reads TGTGCCAGCAGCCCAATTATGGGGACTAACTACGAGCAGTACTTC.

This chain links TRBV6-5 with TRBJ1-1; D gene ambiguous. V was shortened by 1 base and J by 1 base, with 7 bases between the two germline ends. This CDR3 region has 14 residues. Germline V gene lookup returns CDR1 MNHEY and CDR2 SVGAGI. The CDR3 coding sequence is TGTGCCAGCAGTTACTTCCCTGCGAACACTGAAGCTTTCTTT. It is translated as CASSYFPANTEAFF.

This clonotype occurred a few times. A much more abundant neighbour one base away suggests this may be a read error. This chain connects TRBV12-3 or TRBV12-4 to TRBJ1-5, with 8 bases aligning to TRBD1. The CDR3 extends over 16 amino acids. CDR3 loop: CASSFSQGALGQAQHF. The CDR3 DNA reads as TGTGCCAGCAGTTTTTCGCAGGGGGCATTGGGTCAGGCCCAGCATTTT.